The rows below give T cell receptor beta chains drawn from one sample of a study of early T cells in non-severe SARS-CoV-2 infection. TCRdb redid the calling of the 5' RACE reads with MiXCR, one entry per CDR3 protein. The sample consists of tens of thousands of distinct CDR3 sequences, 9% to 15% of them appearing once. The sample comprised whole blood. Source of these receptors: an adult who was a healthcare worker with PCR-confirmed SARS-CoV-2 infection or an uninfected control (not recorded which). Each CDR3 is given with its conserved first and last residue. The D gene is left open where the match is weak. Clone size is not always given. Where it is, it says once, few, many or a class for expanded clones.

j_gene,d_gene,abundance,v_gene,CDR3aa,CDR3nt
TRBJ2-1,TRBD2,-,TRBV2,CASRVAGESSYNEQFF,TGTGCCAGCAGGGTAGCGGGGGAGAGCTCCTACAATGAGCAGTTCTTC
TRBJ1-2,-,-,TRBV12-3/TRBV12-4,CASRLPPGRGYGYTF,TGTGCCAGCAGACTCCCCCCAGGGAGGGGATATGGCTACACCTTC
TRBJ1-5,TRBD1,many,TRBV6-2/TRBV6-3,CASSSFQGTGAQPQHF,TGTGCCAGCAGTTCTTTTCAAGGGACAGGCGCACAGCCCCAGCATTTT
TRBJ2-2,TRBD1,-,TRBV7-9,CASSPDRGLRSGELFF,TGTGCCAGCAGCCCCGACAGGGGACTTCGATCCGGGGAGCTGTTTTTT
TRBJ2-7,-,few,TRBV14,CASSNLGTGTPPYF,TGTGCCAGCAGCAACCTAGGGACCGGGACTCCACCTTACTTC
TRBJ2-7,TRBD2,many,TRBV29-1,CSVGPGLAGSYEQYF,TGCAGCGTTGGACCGGGACTAGCGGGATCCTACGAGCAGTACTTC
TRBJ2-5,-,few,TRBV12-5,CASGSPGGWMETQYF,TGTGCTAGTGGTTCCCCCGGGGGTTGGATGGAGACCCAGTACTTC
TRBJ2-7,-,many,TRBV4-1,CASSHTGVRYEQYF,TGCGCCAGCAGCCATACGGGAGTTCGGTACGAGCAGTACTTC
TRBJ2-1,TRBD2,few,TRBV2,CASSEEETSGRGNEQFF,TGTGCCAGCAGTGAAGAGGAGACTAGCGGGAGAGGCAATGAGCAGTTCTTC
TRBJ2-5,TRBD2,-,TRBV28,CASSSPGTGGARETQYF,TGTGCCAGCAGCTCTCCCGGGACGGGGGGGGCGAGAGAGACCCAGTACTTC
TRBJ2-1,-,many,TRBV7-8,CASSSRVGSSYNEQFF,TGTGCCAGCAGCTCCCGGGTCGGGAGCTCCTACAATGAGCAGTTCTTC
TRBJ2-3,-,few,TRBV6-1,CASTISGVTQYF,TGTGCCAGCACTATATCGGGAGTTACGCAGTATTTT
TRBJ1-1,TRBD1,-,TRBV3-1,CASSRGQGNTEAFF,TGTGCCAGCAGCCGCGGACAGGGGAACACTGAAGCTTTCTTT
TRBJ2-3,TRBD2,-,TRBV5-6,CASSLAGGPGTDTQYF,TGTGCCAGCAGCTTGGCGGGAGGGCCAGGCACAGATACGCAGTATTTT
TRBJ2-5,-,-,TRBV7-9,CASSFYPDQTQYF,TGTGCCAGCAGCTTCTATCCCGACCAGACCCAGTACTTC
TRBJ1-1,-,many,TRBV7-2,CASSLARDSEAFF,TGTGCCAGCAGCTTAGCACGTGACAGCGAAGCTTTCTTT
TRBJ2-3,-,many,TRBV6-1,CASSEGSSSSDTQYF,TGTGCCAGCAGTGAGGGATCTTCTTCTTCAGATACGCAGTATTTT
TRBJ1-2,-,few,TRBV7-9,CASSSGGPRAYGYTF,TGTGCCAGCAGCTCTGGGGGGCCCCGTGCCTATGGCTACACCTTC
TRBJ2-2,TRBD1,few,TRBV5-4,CASSPDRGLGTGELFF,TGTGCCAGCAGCCCAGACAGGGGGCTGGGGACCGGGGAGCTGTTTTTT
TRBJ1-2,-,many,TRBV18,CASSPQSDGFYGYTF,TGTGCCAGCTCACCACAATCGGACGGATTCTATGGCTACACCTTC
TRBJ1-2,-,-,TRBV15,CATSIRTVYGYTF,TGTGCCACCAGCATACGGACAGTCTATGGCTACACCTTC
TRBJ1-1,-,few,TRBV27,CASSPLPWTGTEAFF,TGTGCCAGCAGCCCTCTACCTTGGACGGGCACTGAAGCTTTCTTT
TRBJ2-3,-,-,TRBV5-1,CASSLAPGQERDTQYF,TGCGCCAGCAGCTTGGCCCCGGGACAAGAAAGGGATACGCAGTATTTT
TRBJ2-6,-,few,TRBV4-1,CASLGGGTPGANVLTF,TGCGCCAGCCTAGGGGGTGGCACTCCTGGGGCCAACGTCCTGACTTTC
TRBJ2-1,TRBD2,-,TRBV30,CAWRAKWAGVDNEQFF,TGTGCCTGGAGAGCAAAATGGGCGGGAGTAGACAATGAGCAGTTCTTC
TRBJ2-7,TRBD1,few,TRBV29-1,CSVLPLDREEYF,TGCAGCGTTCTCCCCTTGGACAGGGAGGAGTACTTC
TRBJ2-1,-,many,TRBV30,CAWSVPWPEGYNEQFF,TGTGCCTGGAGTGTACCTTGGCCCGAGGGCTACAATGAGCAGTTCTTC
TRBJ2-4,-,many,TRBV7-9,CASSQTGTAKNIQYF,TGTGCCAGCAGTCAAACCGGGACGGCCAAAAACATTCAGTACTTC
TRBJ2-3,-,few,TRBV5-1,CASSPYLDSTDTQYF,TGCGCCAGCAGCCCGTACCTGGATAGCACAGATACGCAGTATTTT
TRBJ2-2,TRBD2,many,TRBV6-2/TRBV6-3,CASTSRTSGRGGELFF,TGTGCCAGCACCTCAAGGACTAGCGGGCGAGGCGGGGAGCTGTTTTTT
TRBJ1-2,-,-,TRBV2,CASNGEGYYGYTF,TGTGCCAGCAACGGAGAAGGGTACTATGGCTACACCTTC
TRBJ1-1,-,many,TRBV3-1,CASFDPLGAEAFF,TGTGCCAGCTTTGACCCACTCGGGGCTGAAGCTTTCTTT
TRBJ1-2,-,few,TRBV18,CASSPGGTSYGYTF,TGTGCCAGCTCACCAGGAGGGACCAGCTATGGCTACACCTTC
TRBJ1-6,-,few,TRBV4-1,CASSKTGSPLHF,TGCGCCAGCAGCAAGACGGGGTCACCCCTCCACTTT
TRBJ2-6,-,-,TRBV6-2/TRBV6-3,CASRGAPPGANVLTF,TGTGCCAGCAGAGGGGCTCCGCCTGGGGCCAACGTCCTGACTTTC
TRBJ2-7,-,few,TRBV20-1,CSAPDASELRGEQYF,TGCAGTGCCCCCGATGCATCGGAATTAAGAGGCGAGCAGTACTTC
TRBJ2-7,-,many,TRBV4-2,CASSQERFSYEQYF,TGTGCCAGCAGCCAAGAGAGATTTTCCTACGAGCAGTACTTC
TRBJ2-2,-,many,TRBV19,CASKVPARTGELFF,TGTGCCAGTAAGGTTCCGGCCAGGACCGGGGAGCTGTTTTTT
TRBJ2-2,TRBD1,many,TRBV2,CASRRTGANTGELFF,TGTGCCAGCAGGCGGACAGGGGCGAACACCGGGGAGCTGTTTTTT
TRBJ2-1,-,few,TRBV5-5,CASSRGDNEQFF,TGTGCCAGCAGCCGAGGGGACAATGAGCAGTTCTTC
TRBJ1-5,TRBD1,few,TRBV28,CASSPGTGTAQPQHF,TGTGCCAGCAGTCCCGGGACAGGGACCGCTCAGCCCCAGCATTTT